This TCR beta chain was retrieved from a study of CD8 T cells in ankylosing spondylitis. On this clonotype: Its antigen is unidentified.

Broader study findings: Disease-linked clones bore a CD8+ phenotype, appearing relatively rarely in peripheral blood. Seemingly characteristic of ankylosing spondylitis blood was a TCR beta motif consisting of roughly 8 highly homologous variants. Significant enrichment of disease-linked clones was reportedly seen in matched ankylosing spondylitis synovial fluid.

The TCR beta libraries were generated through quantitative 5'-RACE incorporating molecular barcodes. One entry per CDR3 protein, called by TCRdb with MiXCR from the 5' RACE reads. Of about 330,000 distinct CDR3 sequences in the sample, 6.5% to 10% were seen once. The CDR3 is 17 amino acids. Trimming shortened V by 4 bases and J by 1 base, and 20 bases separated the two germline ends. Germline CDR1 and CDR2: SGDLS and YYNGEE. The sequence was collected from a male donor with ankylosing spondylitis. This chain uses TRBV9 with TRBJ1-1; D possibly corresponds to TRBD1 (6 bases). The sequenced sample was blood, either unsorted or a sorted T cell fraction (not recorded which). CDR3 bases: TGTGCCAGCAGCAGATCCGGGGCGCAGGGGAAGAACACTGAAGCTTTCTTT. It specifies CASSRSGAQGKNTEAFF.